One sample yielded the 10 T cell receptor beta chains listed below, sequenced in a study of radiotherapy plus CTLA-4 blockade in lung cancer. Clones were read by immunoSEQ multiplex PCR, and TCRdb kept only the in-frame ones, dropping some. The table records some 74,000 clones, more than 75% of them present only once. This specimen consisted of peripheral blood, obtained from a patient treated with radiotherapy plus ipilimumab. The receptors shown here come from a human donor with non-small cell lung cancer who had a complete response to radiotherapy plus ipilimumab.

V gene TRBV18 combines with J gene TRBJ2-3, with D hard to call. Deletions cut 3 bases from V and 0 bases from J, with 13 bases between. The CDR3 loop spans 16 amino acids. Germline V gene lookup returns CDR1 KGHSH and CDR2 LQKENI. The CDR3 reads CASSPRTDLSTDTQYF. CDR3 coding DNA: TGTGCCAGCTCACCTCGGACGGACCTTAGCACAGATACGCAGTATTTT.

The gene calls are TRBV6-1 and TRBJ1-2; 8 nucleotides line up with TRBD1. This CDR3 region has 14 residues. Per germline, CDR1 MNHNS and CDR2 SASEGT. V shed 7 bases and J 5 bases; nucleotides not matched to a gene: 9. For the CDR3, the DNA is TGTGCCAGCAAAGACAGGGGAAACCGGTATGGCTACACCTTC. Its translation: CASKDRGNRYGYTF.

This clone was observed once. The V call is TRBV11-3, the J call TRBJ1-5, with TRBD1 matching over 7 bases. V lost 7 bases to trimming and J lost 4 bases; unmatched junction nucleotides: 10. The length of the CDR3 is 15 residues. Germline V gene lookup returns CDR1 SGHNT and CDR2 YENEEA. The DNA for the CDR3 is TGTGCCAGCACCGCAAGACAGGGTAGGAATCAGCCCCAGCATTTT. Amino acid sequence: CASTARQGRNQPQHF.

V usage is TRBV29-1 and J usage is TRBJ2-1, with 10 nucleotides matching TRBD1. Germline CDR1 SQVTM, CDR2 ANQGSEA. V lost 8 bases to trimming and J lost 6 bases; unmatched junction nucleotides: 7. The CDR3 contains 13 residues. DNA of the CDR3: TGCAGCTTCTGGACAGGGGGTATCAATGAGCAGTTCTTC. It yields the protein CSFWTGGINEQFF.

This clone turned up a few times. The sample contains more than one DNA sequence encoding this CDR3. CDR3 amino acids: CASSQEVRNTEAFF. The CDR3 bases are TGTGCCAGCAGCCAAGAGGTTCGGAACACTGAAGCTTTCTTT. The chain combines TRBV14 with TRBJ1-1; D call uncertain. This CDR3 comprises 14 residues. The germline CDR1 and CDR2 sequences are SGHDN and FVKESK. The V end lost 0 bases, the J end lost 1 base, and 6 bases lay between the germline ends.

The chain has TRBV27 and TRBJ1-2; 9 bases line up with TRBD1. After removal of 8 bases from V and 5 bases from J, the junction contained 12 bases not matched to a gene. This CDR3 is 15 amino acids long. Germline V gene data show CDR1 as MNHEY and CDR2 as SMNVEV (reference sequence). The CDR3 nucleotides read TGTGCCAGCGGCTCACAGGGGGCGGATAAATATGGCTACACCTTC. Translating it yields CASGSQGADKYGYTF.

The chain is built from TRBV11-3 and TRBJ2-7, with D maybe TRBD1 (6 bases). CDR1 and CDR2 (germline): SGHNT, YENEEA. This CDR3 comprises 13 residues. V dropped 5 bases and J dropped 0 bases, with 8 bases sitting between them. CDR3 coding DNA: TGTGCCAGCAGCCCCAGGGGCTCCTACGAGCAGTACTTC. Translation gives CASSPRGSYEQYF.

Details on this clone: One end of the junction is discordant with germline, which a read error may explain. CDR3 region: CASSLNSGEGELFF. The CDR3 nucleotides are TGTGCTAGCAGCTTAAATAGCGGGGAAGGGGAGCTGTTTTTT. V usage is TRBV7-7 and J usage is TRBJ2-2; TRBD2 matches 8 bases. From germline, CDR1 is SSHAT and CDR2 FNYEAQ (reference sequence). The CDR3 covers 14 residues.

The V call is TRBV6-5, the J call TRBJ2-1; 9 bases fit TRBD1. V lost 5 bases, J lost 8 bases, and 10 bases stayed unmatched. The CDR3 has 15 amino acids. CDR1 and CDR2 from the germline V gene are MNHEY and SVGAGI. The CDR3 DNA is TGTGCCAGCAGTCAACCGGGACAGGGAGCAGATGAGCAGTTCTTC. Translated: CASSQPGQGADEQFF.

The V gene is TRBV2, the J gene TRBJ2-5, with D possibly matching TRBD2 (6 bases). This CDR3 comprises 15 residues. Germline V gives CDR1 SNHLY, CDR2 FYNNEI. Trimming stripped 3 bases from V and 2 bases from J, with 13 bases between. CDR3 sequence: CASSEAPGVQETQYF. DNA for the CDR3: TGTGCCAGCAGTGAGGCGCCGGGGGTACAAGAGACCCAGTACTTC.